This is a list of T cell receptor beta chains from one sample in a study of T cell responses to AZD1222 COVID-19 vaccine. Profiled with immunoSEQ multiplex PCR; TCRdb holds only in-frame clones, not every one. The profile covers 150,000 to 200,000 clones, with 80% to 95% appearing a single time and around 9.3% taken by the ten largest. Sequences were derived from peripheral blood, sampled on day 0 of AZD1222 vaccination. These receptor sequences come from an adult in good health. CDR3s include the opening cysteine and the closing phenylalanine or tryptophan. Part of the rows lack a size; the others show once, few, many or a class for expanded clones.

CDR3 length,clone size,V gene,CDR3 protein
15,.,TRBV10-3,CAISESMDGNTEAFF
13,once,TRBV5-4,CASAEATHSPLHF
16,once,TRBV9,CASSVSGNANTGELFF
11,.,TRBV20-1,CSAPTGIEQYF
16,.,TRBV7-8,CASSWNWEADYNEQFF
11,.,TRBV6-5,CASSSRHGYTF
16,.,TRBV5-1,CASSLGSGVGNQPQHF
15,.,TRBV19,CASSILAGGGGEQFF
17,.,TRBV5-1,CASSLGERGGDTDTQYF
13,once,TRBV19,CASSIVQNNEQFF
14,.,TRBV5-1,CASSLVGSPYEQYF
17,.,TRBV7-9,CASSPPPFRGGNEKLFF
15,.,TRBV6-5,CASGLGGTGWRGYTF
14,once,TRBV19,CASSIRGAGAEAFF
13,.,TRBV6-5,CASSKGGPATQYF
15,.,TRBV6-5,CASSLGREATGELFF
15,.,TRBV28,CASSSQGARETEAFF
13,.,TRBV18,CASFTTGFSEAFF
15,.,TRBV11-2,CASSVDPSGDYGYTF
14,.,TRBV18,CASSRSPQTGELFF
15,few,TRBV5-5,CASSNPWGPNEKLFF
14,.,TRBV6-1,CASSEDRAPYGYTF
15,.,TRBV30,CAWSPGTGSGNTIYF
18,.,TRBV11-2,CASSLWLLAGGSTDTQYF
15,.,TRBV4-1,CASSHEQGLNTEAFF
15,.,TRBV6-5,CASSSRGGIQETQYF
13,.,TRBV18,CASSSETGNEQFF
15,.,TRBV7-8,CASSLGWGENEKLFF
15,.,TRBV5-8,CASSLLGQLDTEAFF
13,.,TRBV11-2,CASSSLTGVGYTF
16,few,TRBV7-2,CASSSGQVDPHYGYTF
11,.,TRBV3-1/TRBV3-2,CASSLRTEAFF
12,.,TRBV29-1,CSVEEQGDEQFF
14,.,TRBV27,CASSLGGFNQPQHF
14,.,TRBV4-1,CASSQAARYNEQFF
13,.,TRBV11-3,CASSLGVNTEAFF
15,.,TRBV5-6,CASSSTGVVVYGYTF
22,.,TRBV4-1,CASSQGTPRDIRKSSYNSPLHF
13,.,TRBV6-5,CASRGQGLRGYTF
15,.,TRBV5-1,CASSLAGGSVQPQHF
14,.,TRBV5-1,CASSSGQGNTEAFF
15,once,TRBV4-1,CASSQVNRADTEAFF
17,once,TRBV2,CASSEPGLSSYNSPLHF
15,.,TRBV10-3,CAISETGGYRTEAFF
12,.,TRBV14,CASSPGSYGYTF
16,.,TRBV21-1,CASSKEETGGAGGYTF
18,.,TRBV5-5,CASSSAGTSGRVSYEQYF
16,once,TRBV5-1,CASSLKREGAKNIQYF
14,.,TRBV6-5,CASTQALKGETQYF
17,.,TRBV15,CATSRGPLAGGPETQYF
14,once,TRBV6-5,CASSYEGRWTEAFF
17,.,TRBV4-1,CASSQAGGLAGRYEQFF
14,.,TRBV11-1,CASSLTGWNTEAFF
14,once,TRBV10-1,CASSDQSREVGQYF